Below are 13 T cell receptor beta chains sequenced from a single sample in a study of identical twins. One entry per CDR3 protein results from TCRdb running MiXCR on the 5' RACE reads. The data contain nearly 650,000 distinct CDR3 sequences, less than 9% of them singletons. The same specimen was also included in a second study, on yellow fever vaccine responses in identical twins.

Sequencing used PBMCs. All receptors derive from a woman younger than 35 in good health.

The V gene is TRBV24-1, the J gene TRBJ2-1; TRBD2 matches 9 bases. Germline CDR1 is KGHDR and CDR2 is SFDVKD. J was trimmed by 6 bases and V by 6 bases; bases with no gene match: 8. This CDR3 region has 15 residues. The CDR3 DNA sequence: TGTGCCACCAGTCACGCGGGAGGGCCCACCAATGAGCAGTTCTTC. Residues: CATSHAGGPTNEQFF.

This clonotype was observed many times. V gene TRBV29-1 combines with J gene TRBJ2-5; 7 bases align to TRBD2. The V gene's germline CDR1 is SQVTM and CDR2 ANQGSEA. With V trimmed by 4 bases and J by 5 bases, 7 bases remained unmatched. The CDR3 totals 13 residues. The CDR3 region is CSVGAGRVETQYF. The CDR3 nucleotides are TGCAGCGTTGGGGCAGGGAGGGTGGAGACCCAGTACTTC. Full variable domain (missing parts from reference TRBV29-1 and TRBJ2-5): SAVISQKPSRDICQRGTSLTIQCQVDSQVTMMFWYRQQPGQSLTLIATANQGSEATYESGFVIDKFPISRPNLTFSTLTVSNMSPEDSSIYLCSVGAGRVETQYFGPGTRLLVL.

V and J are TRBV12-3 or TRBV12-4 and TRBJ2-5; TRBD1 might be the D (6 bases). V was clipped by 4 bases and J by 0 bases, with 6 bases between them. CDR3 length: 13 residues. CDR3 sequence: CASSWGHQETQYF. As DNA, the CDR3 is TGTGCCAGCAGTTGGGGGCACCAAGAGACCCAGTACTTC.

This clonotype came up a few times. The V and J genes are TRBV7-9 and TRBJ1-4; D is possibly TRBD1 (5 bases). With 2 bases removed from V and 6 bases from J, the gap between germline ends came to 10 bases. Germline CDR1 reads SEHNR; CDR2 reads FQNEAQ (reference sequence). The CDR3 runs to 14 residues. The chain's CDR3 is CASSLREGHEKLFF. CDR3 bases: TGTGCCAGCAGCTTAAGAGAGGGGCATGAAAAACTGTTTTTT.

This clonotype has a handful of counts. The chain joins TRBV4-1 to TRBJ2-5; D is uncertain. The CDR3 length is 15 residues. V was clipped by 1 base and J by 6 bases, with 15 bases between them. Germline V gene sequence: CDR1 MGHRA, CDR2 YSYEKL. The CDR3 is CASSQGLDPRKTQYF. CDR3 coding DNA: TGCGCCAGCAGCCAAGGGCTGGACCCAAGAAAGACCCAGTACTTC.

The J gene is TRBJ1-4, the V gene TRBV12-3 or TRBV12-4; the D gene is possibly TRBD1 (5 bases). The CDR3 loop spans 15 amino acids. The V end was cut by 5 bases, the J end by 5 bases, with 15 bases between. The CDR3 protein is CASSDPGGGNEKLFF. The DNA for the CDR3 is TGTGCCAGCAGTGACCCGGGGGGAGGCAATGAAAAACTGTTTTTT.

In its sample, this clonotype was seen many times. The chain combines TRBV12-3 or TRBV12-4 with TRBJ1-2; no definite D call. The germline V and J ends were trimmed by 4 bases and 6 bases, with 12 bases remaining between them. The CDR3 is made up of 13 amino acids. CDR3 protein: CASSSYGSDGYTF. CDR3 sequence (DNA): TGTGCCAGCAGTTCCTACGGGTCCGATGGCTACACCTTC.

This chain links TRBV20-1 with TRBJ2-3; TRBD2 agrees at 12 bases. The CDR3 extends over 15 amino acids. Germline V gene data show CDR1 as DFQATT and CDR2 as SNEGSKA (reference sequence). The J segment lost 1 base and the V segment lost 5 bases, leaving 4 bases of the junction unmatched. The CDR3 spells CSASRLAGGTDTQYF. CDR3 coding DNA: TGCAGTGCTTCGAGACTAGCGGGGGGCACAGATACGCAGTATTTT.

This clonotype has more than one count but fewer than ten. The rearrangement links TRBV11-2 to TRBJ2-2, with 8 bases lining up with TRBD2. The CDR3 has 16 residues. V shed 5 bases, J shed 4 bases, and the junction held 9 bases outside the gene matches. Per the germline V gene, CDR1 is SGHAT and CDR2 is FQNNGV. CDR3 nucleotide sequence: TGTGCCAGCAGCCCTGCCGGGGGGGGGATCACCGGGGAGCTGTTTTTT. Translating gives CASSPAGGGITGELFF.

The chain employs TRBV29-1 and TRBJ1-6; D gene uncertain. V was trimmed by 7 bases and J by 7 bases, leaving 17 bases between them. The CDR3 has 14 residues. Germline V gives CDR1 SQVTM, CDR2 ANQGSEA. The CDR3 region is CSAKDADRNSPLHF. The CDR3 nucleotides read TGCAGCGCCAAAGATGCGGATAGAAATTCACCCCTCCACTTT.

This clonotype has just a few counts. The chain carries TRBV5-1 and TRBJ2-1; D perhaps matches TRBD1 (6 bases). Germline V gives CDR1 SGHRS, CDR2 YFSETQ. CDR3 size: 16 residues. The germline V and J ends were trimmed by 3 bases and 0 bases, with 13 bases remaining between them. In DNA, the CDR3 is TGCGCCAGCAGCTCTCAGGGGTCCGTCTCCTACAATGAGCAGTTCTTC. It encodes CASSSQGSVSYNEQFF.

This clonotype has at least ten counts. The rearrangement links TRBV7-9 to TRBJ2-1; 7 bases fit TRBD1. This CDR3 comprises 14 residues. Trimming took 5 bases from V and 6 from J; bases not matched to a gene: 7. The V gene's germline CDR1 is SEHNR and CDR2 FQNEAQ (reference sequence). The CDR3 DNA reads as TGTGCCAGCAGCCCGCGACAGGGAAGCAATGAGCAGTTCTTC. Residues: CASSPRQGSNEQFF.

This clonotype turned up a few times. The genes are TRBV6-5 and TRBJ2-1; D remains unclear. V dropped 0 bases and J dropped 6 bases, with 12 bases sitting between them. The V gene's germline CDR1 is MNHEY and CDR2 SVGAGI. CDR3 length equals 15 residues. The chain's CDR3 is CASSYSPGWGNEQFF. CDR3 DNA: TGTGCCAGCAGTTACTCCCCTGGTTGGGGCAATGAGCAGTTCTTC.